These 25 T cell receptor beta chains originate from one sample sequenced in a study of tumor-infiltrating lymphocytes in primary liver carcinoma. Germline DNA was extracted alongside blood RNA, which was obtained from unsorted whole blood. TCR beta cDNA came from approximately 540 ng total RNA, primed with a constant-region primer. Investigators got TCR beta libraries out of three nested multiplex PCR rounds, done with slightly modified ARM-PCR. Researchers ran the first two PCR rounds for roughly 10 cycles each with TRBV1-TRBV30 forward primers and a C-beta reverse primer. TCRdb re-called the multiplex PCR reads with MiXCR, one entry per CDR3 protein. Of fewer than 400,000 distinct CDR3 sequences in the sample, around three fifths were seen once. The sequenced sample was peripheral blood. These receptors all stem from a man aged 40-55 years with primary liver carcinoma and hepatitis B virus infection.

In this sample, this clonotype turned up a few times. A single base separates this from a much larger clone, so it may be a read error. This likely comes from a read error, as the CDR3 has no conserved phenylalanine or tryptophan at its end. V is TRBV6-5 and J is TRBJ2-2, with D unresolved. Germline loops: CDR1 MNHEY, CDR2 SVGAGI. This CDR3 contains 11 residues. The CDR3, as DNA: TGTGCCTGCAGAAACACCGGGGAGCTGTTTTCT. Translation gives CACRNTGELFS.

Concerning this clonotype: Since no conserved phenylalanine or tryptophan closes the CDR3, a read error is the likely cause. The chain uses TRBV28 and TRBJ1-6, with D unresolved. Germline values: CDR1 MDHEN, CDR2 SYDVKM. CDR3 length: 13 amino acids. CDR3 nucleotide sequence: TGTGTCAGCACCCTTAGTGGGAATTCACCCCTCCACTCT. It translates to CVSTLSGNSPLHS.

Regarding this clonotype: At one of its ends the junction is not consistent with the germline gene, which may arise from a read error. V gene TRBV6-2 or TRBV6-3 combines with J gene TRBJ2-7; D remains ambiguous. The CDR3 is 12 residues long. Looked up from germline, CDR1 is MNHEY and CDR2 is SVGEGT. The DNA of the CDR3 is TGTGCCAGCAGTCAGAGTGCGTTCGAGCAGTGCTTC. This encodes CASSQSAFEQCF.

The rearrangement links TRBV11-2 to TRBJ1-6; D gene unclear. Germline assignment: CDR1 SGHAT and CDR2 FQNNGV. The CDR3 totals 13 residues. Trimming shortened V by 5 bases and J by 7 bases, and 9 bases separated the two germline ends. CDR3 bases: TGTGCCAGCAGCCCGACCATGAATTCACCCCTCCACTTT. It is translated as CASSPTMNSPLHF.

As for this clonotype: Compared with germline, one end of the junction differs, possibly owing to a read error. V usage is TRBV28 and J usage is TRBJ1-1; D is undetermined. The CDR3 has 11 amino acids. From germline, CDR1 is MDHEN and CDR2 SYDVKM. CDR3 sequence: CASSSYTEAFF. In DNA form, the CDR3 reads TGTGCCAGCAGTTCTTACACAGAAGCTTTCTTT. The full variable domain, with the rest looked up from reference TRBV28 and TRBJ1-1, is DVKVTQSSRYLVKRTGEKVFLECVQDMDHENMFWYRQDPGLGLRLIYFSYDVKMKEKGDIPEGYSVSREKKERFSLILESASTNQTSMYLCASSSYTEAFFGQGTRLTVV.

The chain couples TRBV5-8 to TRBJ2-3, with 12 positions matching TRBD2. In germline, CDR1 is SGHTS, CDR2 YDEGEE. Unmatched junction bases numbered 18, after V lost 4 bases and J lost 3 bases. The CDR3 runs to 20 residues. The CDR3 spells CASSQMGLAGPFGGTDTQYF. CDR3 bases: TGTGCCAGCAGCCAAATGGGACTAGCGGGTCCCTTCGGCGGGACAGATACGCAGTATTTT. The full variable domain, rest sourced from reference TRBV5-8 and TRBJ2-3, is EAGVTQSPTHLIKTRGQQATLRCSPISGHTSVYWYQQALGLGLQFLLWYDEGEERNRGNFPPRFSGRQFPNYSSELNVNALELEDSALYLCASSQMGLAGPFGGTDTQYFGPGTRLTVL.

The rearrangement links TRBV30 to TRBJ2-7, with D unclear. The CDR3 sequence is 12 residues long. Germline values: CDR1 GTSNPN, CDR2 SVGIG (reference sequence). V lost 2 bases and J 3 bases, leaving 8 bases between the germline ends. For the CDR3, the DNA is TGTGCCTGGAGTCCTACTGACTACGAGCAGTACTTC. Translated: CAWSPTDYEQYF.

Comments on this clonotype: A read error may explain this, as a much larger clone is one base away. The rearrangement uses TRBV10-3 and TRBJ1-1, with D possibly matching TRBD1 (6 bases). The V end lost 8 bases, the J end lost 2 bases, and 12 bases lay between the germline ends. The CDR3 totals 13 residues. Per germline, CDR1 ENHRY and CDR2 SYGVKD. CDR3 DNA sequence: TGTGCCATCGCAGGCAGGGGAAACACTGAAGCTTTCTTT. Amino acids: CAIAGRGNTEAFF.

This clonotype was found many times. The chain couples TRBV6-2 or TRBV6-3 to TRBJ2-3, with 7 nucleotides matching TRBD1. J lost 8 bases, V lost 6 bases, and 17 bases had no gene match. The germline V gene has CDR1 MNHEY and CDR2 SVGEGT. The CDR3 has 16 residues. CDR3 DNA sequence: TGTGCCAGCAGCCCTCGACACACGGCGACAGGGCTTACGCAGTATTTT. The encoded protein is CASSPRHTATGLTQYF.

There are a few counts of this clonotype. A read error is possible here, since a much larger clone lies one base away. The chain uses TRBV6-1 and TRBJ2-5, with D hard to call. Germline V gives CDR1 MNHNS, CDR2 SASEGT. This CDR3 region has 14 residues. The V and J ends lost 10 bases and 5 bases respectively, with 20 bases between them. In DNA, the CDR3 is TGTGCCACCGCGGACCGGAGAGCACATGAGACCCAGTACTTC. Translating it yields CATADRRAHETQYF.

This clonotype was observed once. A read error may produce the germline difference seen at one junction end. The chain employs TRBV6-5 and TRBJ2-5; D perhaps matches TRBD1 (5 bases). Germline V lookup: CDR1 MNHEY, CDR2 SVGAGI. This CDR3 is built from 15 residues. This chain's CDR3 is CASSYSLIGQATQYF. CDR3 bases: TGTGCCAGCAGCTACAGCCTAATTGGACAAGCGACCCAGTACTTC.

The V gene is TRBV28, the J gene TRBJ1-1; D call uncertain. The CDR3 loop spans 13 amino acids. Germline lookup yields CDR1 MDHEN and CDR2 SYDVKM. Trimming left V 8 bases short and J 5 bases short, with 15 bases between. The CDR3 sequence is CASCSQDGTEAFF. Written as DNA, the CDR3 is TGTGCCAGCTGTTCGCAGGACGGGACTGAAGCTTTCTTT.

In regard to this clonotype: One base away lies a much larger clone, so this may be a sequencing read error. V usage is TRBV6-6 and J usage is TRBJ1-1; D is perhaps TRBD1 (6 bases). This CDR3 has 15 residues. Germline CDR1 is MNHNY and CDR2 is SVGAGI (reference sequence). In DNA form, the CDR3 reads TGTGCCAGCATTTACGTTCAGGGGACTGACACTGAAGCTTTCTTT. Translating gives CASIYVQGTDTEAFF.

This clonotype was observed a few times. The chain uses TRBV5-4 and TRBJ2-7; 8 positions agree with TRBD2. The CDR3 is 16 residues long. V gave up 2 bases and J gave up 2 bases; unmatched junction bases: 9. The germline V gene encodes CDR1 SGHNT and CDR2 YYREEE (reference sequence). CDR3 coding DNA: TGTGCCAGCAGCTTCGGATTAGCGGGACCCGCCTACGAGCAGTACTTC. As protein: CASSFGLAGPAYEQYF.

The chain combines TRBV6-5 with TRBJ1-5; TRBD1 matches at 8 bases. This CDR3 has 15 amino acids. Germline V gives CDR1 MNHEY, CDR2 SVGAGI. Trimming removed 7 bases from V and 7 bases from J; junction bases left unmatched: 12. The CDR3 is CASNSGQDGGQPQHF. In nucleotides, the CDR3 is TGTGCCAGCAATTCGGGACAGGATGGGGGACAGCCCCAGCATTTT.

As regards this clonotype: A much more abundant neighbour one base away suggests this may be a read error. The chain joins TRBV29-1 to TRBJ1-1, with TRBD1 matching over 7 bases. Looked up from germline, CDR1 is SQVTM and CDR2 is ANQGSEA. The CDR3 is made up of 16 amino acids. With 7 bases clipped from V and 1 base from J, the junction kept 15 bases outside the gene matches. The CDR3 DNA follows: TGCAGCGCTCCAGCCTCTTTGACAGGGACGAACACTGAAGCTTTCTTT. This encodes CSAPASLTGTNTEAFF.

The chain links TRBV28 to TRBJ2-7, with a weak D call TRBD1 (6 bases). Trimming removed 6 bases at V and 2 bases at J, with 11 bases between. Germline CDR1 is MDHEN and CDR2 is SYDVKM. The CDR3 consists of 13 residues. The CDR3 reads CASRPGQAYEQYF. The DNA of the CDR3 is TGTGCCAGCAGGCCGGGACAAGCCTACGAGCAGTACTTC. Full variable domain (rest looked up from reference TRBV28 and TRBJ2-7): DVKVTQSSRYLVKRTGEKVFLECVQDMDHENMFWYRQDPGLGLRLIYFSYDVKMKEKGDIPEGYSVSREKKERFSLILESASTNQTSMYLCASRPGQAYEQYFGPGTRLTVT.

With respect to this clonotype: This clone may be a read error of a much larger clone one base away. The CDR3 ends on some other residue instead of the conserved phenylalanine or tryptophan, so this is likely a read error. The chain carries TRBV14 and TRBJ2-7; perhaps D is TRBD1 or TRBD2 (5 bases each). CDR1 and CDR2 (germline): SGHDN, FVKESK. This CDR3 has 15 residues. Between the trimmed V and J ends, which lost 1 base and 3 bases, there was a span of 13 bases. CDR3 residues: CASSQVRGQFYEQYL. CDR3 nucleotides: TGTGCCAGCAGCCAAGTGAGGGGCCAATTCTACGAGCAGTACCTC.

Details on this clonotype: A clone one base away is much larger, so this may be a read error. V is TRBV5-5 and J is TRBJ2-7; D ambiguous. Germline lookup yields CDR1 SGHKS and CDR2 YYEKEE (reference sequence). The CDR3 consists of 13 residues. Trimming removed 2 bases at V and 5 bases at J, with 11 bases between. This CDR3 is CASSLGVAHEQYF. CDR3 DNA: TGTGCCAGCAGCTTAGGTGTTGCGCACGAGCAGTACTTC.

For this clonotype: Just one base apart from a much larger clone, this may be a read error. The rearrangement joins TRBV4-1 to TRBJ2-1; D gene unclear. CDR3 length: 14 amino acids. Germline V gene lookup returns CDR1 MGHRA and CDR2 YSYEKL. The V and J ends lost 7 bases and 8 bases respectively, with 18 bases between them. This CDR3 is CASIPPASVDEQFF. DNA for the CDR3: TGCGCCAGCATCCCTCCGGCGAGTGTCGATGAGCAGTTCTTC.

This clonotype came up many times. The chain recombines TRBV4-2 with TRBJ1-2; 7 nucleotides line up with TRBD1. Germline lookup yields CDR1 LGHNA and CDR2 YNFKEQ. The J segment lost 5 bases and the V segment lost 3 bases, leaving 12 bases of the junction unmatched. CDR3 length equals 16 residues. CDR3 nucleotide sequence: TGTGCCAGCAGCCAGGTTGACAGGGAGGGACTTTATGGCTACACCTTC. This sequence encodes CASSQVDREGLYGYTF.

This clonotype was detected a few times. The rearrangement links TRBV10-2 to TRBJ2-7; no clear D. This CDR3 spans 15 amino acids. The germline V gene encodes CDR1 WSHSY and CDR2 SAAADI. V lost 0 bases and J 4 bases, leaving 13 bases between the germline ends. In DNA form, the CDR3 reads TGCGCCAGCAGTGAGTCCGGGCCACAGCGTTACGAGCAGTACTTC. Its protein is CASSESGPQRYEQYF.

To note about this clonotype: This clone may be a read error of a much larger clone one base away. V usage is TRBV12-3 or TRBV12-4 and J usage is TRBJ2-1; possible D gene TRBD2, 6 bases. This CDR3 has 13 amino acids. Here the CDR3 DNA reads TGTGTCAGCAGTTTATCGGGACTGGGTCGAGGGTTCTTC. Translating it yields CVSSLSGLGRGFF.

On this clonotype: This sequence may be a read error, since a much larger clone differs from it by one base. The chain has TRBV5-5 and TRBJ2-1, with D perhaps TRBD1 or TRBD2 (5 bases each). The V gene lost 6 bases and the J gene lost 5 bases, with 21 bases spanning the gap. Germline V gives CDR1 SGHKS, CDR2 YYEKEE (reference sequence). The CDR3 runs 16 residues. The DNA of the CDR3 is TGTGCCAGCAACTGGTCGGGGCTAGCTAGGAACAATGAGCAGTTCTTC. Translated, it gives CASNWSGLARNNEQFF.

Worth noting for this clonotype: No conserved phenylalanine or tryptophan is present at the end of the CDR3, so a read error is the likely explanation. In DNA form, the CDR3 reads TGTGCCAGCAGCCCTATCTCCGGAGCGGGAGTAGTCATCGGGGAGCTGTTTTAT. Translation: CASSPISGAGVVIGELFY. The chain has TRBV6-2 or TRBV6-3 and TRBJ2-2, with TRBD2 identical over 8 bases. J lost 7 bases, V lost 6 bases, and 19 bases had no gene match. The CDR3 spans 18 residues. Germline assignment: CDR1 MNHEY and CDR2 SVGEGT.